The rows below give T cell receptor beta chains drawn from one sample of a study of cytomegalovirus exposure and HLA in healthy donors. Libraries were prepared by immunoSEQ multiplex PCR; TCRdb keeps only in-frame clonotypes and omits some of them. The sample lists about 160,000 clones, roughly 87% occurring once. The sequenced sample was PBMCs. The receptors derive from a woman in her thirties in good health and CMV-seronegative. CDR3s include the opening cysteine and the closing phenylalanine or tryptophan. Each record gives: J gene, CDR3 length, clone size, D gene, V gene, CDR3 DNA, CDR3 protein. D genes are given only for firm matches. Rows give clone size only sometimes, using once, few, many, or a class for an expanded clone.

>TRBJ2-1|15|.|TRBD2|TRBV19
TGTGCCAGTAGTATCCTAGCGGGAGGGCCGGCTGAGCAGTTCTTC
CASSILAGGPAEQFF
>TRBJ2-7|14|.|.|TRBV21-1
TGTGCCAGCAGCAGCGTCCGCCACTCCTACGAGCAGTACTTC
CASSSVRHSYEQYF
>TRBJ1-1|14|once|.|TRBV7-9
TGTGCCAGCAGCTCGCAAGCGGGTGGGACTGAAGCTTTCTTT
CASSSQAGGTEAFF
>TRBJ2-1|14|.|.|TRBV7-2
TGTGCCAGCAGCTTACGCCACACCTACAATGAGCAGTTCTTC
CASSLRHTYNEQFF
>TRBJ1-1|12|few|.|TRBV10-3
TGTGCCATCAAAGCTGATAACACTGAAGCTTTCTTT
CAIKADNTEAFF
>TRBJ2-6|15|.|.|TRBV2
TGTGCCAGCAGTCTCGGGGGGCGCGGGGCCAACGTCCTGACTTTC
CASSLGGRGANVLTF
>TRBJ2-1|17|.|TRBD2|TRBV7-2
TGTGCCAGCAGCCGTAGGACTAGCGCAATCTCCTACAATGAGCAGTTCTTC
CASSRRTSAISYNEQFF
>TRBJ1-3|14|few|TRBD1|TRBV6-6
TGTGCCAGCCAGGACAGGCCCTCTGGAAACACCATATATTTT
CASQDRPSGNTIYF
>TRBJ1-1|15|few|.|TRBV7-9
TGTGCCAGCCTGAGCCGAGGAAACGGGGACACTGAAGCTTTCTTT
CASLSRGNGDTEAFF
>TRBJ1-4|14|.|.|TRBV27
TGTGCCAGCAGTTTGGGGACAATTGGTGAAAAACTGTTTTTT
CASSLGTIGEKLFF
>TRBJ1-1|14|.|.|TRBV7-2
TGTGCCAGCAGCCCCCCGAGGGCGGACACTGAAGCTTTCTTT
CASSPPRADTEAFF
>TRBJ2-2|16|.|.|TRBV6-5
TGTGCCAGCAGTTCCAGCCAGGGGTTGGGCACCGGGGAGCTGTTTTTT
CASSSSQGLGTGELFF
>TRBJ2-7|15|.|TRBD2|TRBV29-1
TGCAGCGTTGAAAAGACTAGCGGGGGGACGGGCGAGCAGTACTTC
CSVEKTSGGTGEQYF
>TRBJ2-7|14|few|TRBD1|TRBV19
TGTGCCAGTAAGGGGGCAGGGGGCTCCCTCGAGCAGTACTTC
CASKGAGGSLEQYF
>TRBJ1-1|15|.|TRBD1|TRBV5-8
TGTGCCAGCAGCTTGTACAGGGGGCCGAACACTGAAGCTTTCTTT
CASSLYRGPNTEAFF
>TRBJ2-7|14|once|TRBD2|TRBV5-1
TGCGCCAGCAGCTTTGCGGGAGCGGGCTACGAGCAGTACTTC
CASSFAGAGYEQYF
>TRBJ1-4|15|.|.|TRBV5-1
TGCGCCAGCAGCTTGGCAGGGTTAACTAATGAAAAACTGTTTTTT
CASSLAGLTNEKLFF
>TRBJ2-2|17|.|TRBD1|TRBV9
TGTGCCAGCAGCGTAGGGGACCGAGGGGGCCTTGCCGGGGAGCTGTTTTTT
CASSVGDRGGLAGELFF
>TRBJ1-4|13|.|.|TRBV4-1
TGCGCCAGCAGCCAAGTCCCCCTCGGAAAACTGTTTTTT
CASSQVPLGKLFF
>TRBJ1-1|14|.|.|TRBV9
TGTGCCAGCAGCGTAGTGGGCGAGGGCACTGAAGCTTTCTTT
CASSVVGEGTEAFF
>TRBJ2-7|13|.|TRBD1|TRBV11-2
TGTGCCAGCAGCATTACAGGGGGCTACGAGCAGTACTTC
CASSITGGYEQYF
>TRBJ2-3|15|.|TRBD1|TRBV6-1
TGTGCCAGCACTCGGGACAGGGGCGTCGCAGATACGCAGTATTTT
CASTRDRGVADTQYF
>TRBJ1-1|13|once|.|TRBV29-1
TGCAGCGTTCTGGGGGGAGGGAACACTGAAGCTTTCTTT
CSVLGGGNTEAFF
>TRBJ1-2|11|.|TRBD1|TRBV7-8
TGTGCCAGCAGCTCCGACAGGGGGCAAGCCTTC
CASSSDRGQAF
>TRBJ2-5|12|.|TRBD2|TRBV28
TGTGCCAGCCAACTGGGAGGGGCCCCGACCCACTTC
CASQLGGAPTHF
>TRBJ2-7|14|.|TRBD1|TRBV18
TGTGCCAGCTCAGGCGGACAGGGCAGCTACGAGCAGTACTTC
CASSGGQGSYEQYF
>TRBJ2-7|18|.|.|TRBV7-2
TGTGCCAGCAGCTTAACGGCACTAACCTACGAAAGCTCCTACGAGCAGTACTTC
CASSLTALTYESSYEQYF
>TRBJ2-5|15|.|TRBD2|TRBV7-9
TGTGCCAGCAGCCAAGAGCGGGGGGCAGGGGAGACCCAGTACTTC
CASSQERGAGETQYF
>TRBJ2-1|21|.|TRBD2|TRBV27
TGTGCCAGCAGTTCAACGAACCCGGGACTAGCGGGGGGGCGGTCGGCCCAGGAGCAGTTCTTC
CASSSTNPGLAGGRSAQEQFF
>TRBJ2-2|14|.|TRBD2|TRBV29-1
TGCAGCGTTGCCGGGACTAAGAACACCGGGGAGCTGTTTTTT
CSVAGTKNTGELFF
>TRBJ1-5|14|.|.|TRBV15
TGTGCCACCAGCGCTCGGTCGGAGAATCAGCCCCAGCATTTT
CATSARSENQPQHF
>TRBJ2-2|15|.|TRBD1|TRBV10-1
TGCGCCAGCAGTGAAGGACAGGGAGGTACCGGGGAGCTGTTTTTT
CASSEGQGGTGELFF
>TRBJ2-3|16|.|.|TRBV2
TGTGCCAGCAGTGAACGTCCGGGGGTTAGCACAGATACGCAGTATTTT
CASSERPGVSTDTQYF
>TRBJ2-7|17|.|TRBD1|TRBV27
TGTGCCAGCAGTTTACAGTCCGGACAGGGGGTTCTCTACGAGCAGTACTTC
CASSLQSGQGVLYEQYF
>TRBJ1-2|14|.|.|TRBV18
TGTGCCAGCTCCCCCGGCAGGGATGGTTATGGCTACACCTTC
CASSPGRDGYGYTF
>TRBJ2-7|15|.|.|TRBV9
TGTGCCAGCAGCGTAGGGCAGGGGAAGTCCTACGAGCAGTACTTC
CASSVGQGKSYEQYF
>TRBJ2-5|15|.|TRBD1|TRBV6-6
TGTGCCAGCAGTTACTGGACAGGGGACATTGAGACCCAGTACTTC
CASSYWTGDIETQYF
>TRBJ1-2|13|.|TRBD1|TRBV19
TGTGCCAGTACCACGACAGGGACTCATGGCTACACCTTC
CASTTTGTHGYTF
>TRBJ2-7|14|.|.|TRBV29-1
TGCACCACTTCTCCCATTAGGGGTTTCTACGAGCAGTACTTC
CTTSPIRGFYEQYF
>TRBJ1-5|18|.|TRBD1|TRBV28
TGTGCCAGCAGTTTACAGGGGGCGATTGGTAGGGGCAATCAGCCCCAGCATTTT
CASSLQGAIGRGNQPQHF